Shown below are 32 T cell receptor beta chains from a single sample sequenced in a study of shared clonotypes between healthy human individuals. Sequenced by immunoSEQ multiplex PCR; TCRdb stores in-frame clones only, minus some. This sample has some 630,000 clones; 72% occur once, and the top ten carry roughly 1.8%. Sequencing used memory CD4+ T cells sorted from blood. Subset described: CD45RA-negative fraction. The source is a woman in her twenties or thirties in good health.

This clone appeared once. This sequence joins TRBV18 and TRBJ1-2, with TRBD1 identical over 7 bases. Per the germline V gene, CDR1 is KGHSH and CDR2 is LQKENI. V lost 3 bases, J lost 6 bases, and 7 bases stayed unmatched. The CDR3 extends over 14 amino acids. The DNA of the CDR3 is TGTGCCAGCTCACCGATTCAGGGGGAAGATGGCTACACCTTC. This sequence encodes CASSPIQGEDGYTF.

The chain has TRBV7-8 and TRBJ2-5, with 8 nucleotides matching TRBD2. Unmatched junction bases numbered 8, after V lost 3 bases and J lost 2 bases. The CDR3 has 16 residues. The V gene's germline CDR1 is SGHVS and CDR2 FQNEAQ. The CDR3 protein is CASSLATGTSQETQYF. The CDR3 DNA reads TGTGCCAGCAGCTTGGCTACCGGGACTAGTCAAGAGACCCAGTACTTC.

This chain joins TRBV2 and TRBJ2-6, with 7 bases identical to TRBD2. The CDR3 runs 17 residues. Per the germline V gene, CDR1 is SNHLY and CDR2 is FYNNEI. After removal of 2 bases from V and 0 bases from J, the junction contained 4 bases not matched to a gene. The chain's CDR3 is CASSELAADSGANVLTF. The CDR3 coding sequence is TGTGCCAGCAGTGAACTAGCGGCCGACTCTGGGGCCAACGTCCTGACTTTC.

The J gene is TRBJ2-5, the V gene TRBV18; D uncertain. V dropped 2 bases and J dropped 3 bases, with 10 bases sitting between them. The CDR3 runs to 14 residues. Germline CDR1 and CDR2: KGHSH and LQKENI. The CDR3 sequence is CASSPLSGEETQYF. The CDR3 DNA reads TGTGCCAGCTCACCATTGTCAGGAGAAGAGACCCAGTACTTC. Drawing the rest from reference TRBV18 and TRBJ2-5, the complete variable domain is NAGVMQNPRHLVRRRGQEARLRCSPMKGHSHVYWYRQLPEEGLKFMVYLQKENIIDESGMPKERFSAEFPKEGPSILRIQQVVRGDSAAYFCASSPLSGEETQYFGPGTRLLVL.

This chain links TRBV6-1 with TRBJ2-5; 9 bases line up with TRBD2. Near its end, the DNA agrees better with TRBJ2-7, so the J call may be wrong. Germline lookup yields CDR1 MNHNS and CDR2 SASEGT. This CDR3 comprises 15 residues. The DNA of the CDR3 is TGTGCCAGCAGTGGGGCGGATAGCGGGAGCTACGAGCAGTACTTC. As protein: CASSGADSGSYEQYF.

V usage is TRBV4-2 and J usage is TRBJ2-1, with D possibly matching TRBD2 (6 bases). This CDR3 is 16 amino acids long. Germline V lookup: CDR1 LGHNA, CDR2 YNFKEQ. V dropped 4 bases and J dropped 6 bases, with 19 bases sitting between them. CDR3 bases: TGTGCCAGCAGCCCTGGTGGTAGCGGCCTTCTCAATGAGCAGTTCTTC. Protein sequence: CASSPGGSGLLNEQFF.

Details on this clone: This sample includes further DNA sequences coding for the same CDR3. The V gene is TRBV5-1, the J gene TRBJ2-7, with TRBD2 matching over 12 bases. The V gene end was trimmed by 0 bases and the J gene end by 6 bases; junction bases not matched to a gene: 1. In germline, CDR1 is SGHRS, CDR2 YFSETQ. CDR3 length equals 14 residues. The CDR3 bases are TGCGCCAGCAGCTTGGGGACTAGCGGGATCGAGCAGTACTTC. Translating it yields CASSLGTSGIEQYF.

The chain couples TRBV4-1 to TRBJ1-1; maybe TRBD1 (6 bases). The V end lost 2 bases, the J end lost 0 bases, and 13 bases lay between the germline ends. CDR1 is MGHRA and CDR2 is YSYEKL in the germline V gene. The CDR3 spans 16 residues. Written as DNA, the CDR3 is TGCGCCAGCAGCCAAACCGGGACACACATGAACACTGAAGCTTTCTTT. Its protein is CASSQTGTHMNTEAFF.

This clone was seen a handful of times. The chain recombines TRBV5-1 with TRBJ1-5; D remains ambiguous. CDR3 size: 13 residues. Between the trimmed V and J ends, which lost 2 bases and 5 bases, there was a span of 8 bases. Germline V gene lookup returns CDR1 SGHRS and CDR2 YFSETQ. This chain's CDR3 is CASSLNEDQPQHF. The CDR3 coding sequence is TGCGCCAGCAGCTTAAATGAGGATCAGCCCCAGCATTTT.

This sequence joins TRBV7-2 and TRBJ1-2; maybe TRBD1 (5 bases). Germline loops: CDR1 SGHTA, CDR2 FQGNSA. Trimming took 4 bases from V and 8 from J, leaving 11 bases between them. The CDR3 consists of 12 residues. The CDR3: CASSSWGVGYTF. CDR3 in DNA: TGTGCCAGCAGCTCGTGGGGGGTGGGCTACACCTTC.

The chain employs TRBV28 and TRBJ1-4; 9 bases agree with TRBD1. V gave up 5 bases and J gave up 5 bases; unmatched junction bases: 6. Per germline, CDR1 MDHEN and CDR2 SYDVKM. This CDR3 is built from 15 residues. The DNA of the CDR3 is TGTGCCAGCAGTGCTCACGGGACAGGGAATGAAAAACTGTTTTTT. It codes for CASSAHGTGNEKLFF.

The chain recombines TRBV7-8 with TRBJ2-5, with a weak D call TRBD1 (6 bases). V lost 3 bases, J lost 4 bases, and 12 bases lay in between. This CDR3 comprises 14 residues. Germline CDR1 and CDR2: SGHVS and FQNEAQ. In DNA, the CDR3 is TGTGCCAGCAGCTTCCGCAGGGGTAGAGAGACCCAGTACTTC. Translation: CASSFRRGRETQYF. The full variable domain, its missing parts supplied by reference TRBV7-8 and TRBJ2-5, is GAGVSQSPRYKVAKRGQDVALRCDPISGHVSLFWYQQALGQGPEFLTYFQNEAQLDKSGLPSDRFFAERPEGSVSTLKIQRTQQEDSAVYLCASSFRRGRETQYFGPGTRLLVL.

This clone was counted a few times. The genes are TRBV19 and TRBJ2-7; D is perhaps TRBD1 (5 bases). The germline CDR1 and CDR2 sequences are LNHDA and SQIVND (reference sequence). Trimming cost V 6 bases and J 2 bases, with 17 bases left between them. The CDR3 covers 15 residues. CDR3 sequence: CASSDRGSGTYEQYF. CDR3 DNA sequence: TGTGCCAGTAGCGATAGGGGCTCCGGAACCTACGAGCAGTACTTC.

As to this clone: One junction end disagrees with the germline gene, perhaps due to a read error. The chain carries TRBV25-1 and TRBJ2-5; D may be TRBD2 (6 bases). Germline CDR1 is MGHDK and CDR2 is SYGVNS. The CDR3 loop spans 12 amino acids. The CDR3 loop reads CASSEGGFTLNF. Written as DNA, the CDR3 is TGTGCCAGCAGTGAAGGAGGGTTTACCCTAAACTTC.

V gene TRBV7-9 combines with J gene TRBJ2-7, with 7 bases lining up with TRBD1. CDR3 length: 14 residues. Germline-derived CDR1 and CDR2 are SEHNR and FQNEAQ (reference sequence). Losses at the gene ends were 6 bases for V and 7 bases for J; bases not matched to a gene: 12. CDR3 DNA sequence: TGTGCCAGCAGGGGAATGGGACAGTCTGGAGAGCAGTACTTC. It specifies CASRGMGQSGEQYF.

The chain uses TRBV7-8 and TRBJ1-5; D might be TRBD1 (5 bases). Deletions cut 2 bases from V and 1 base from J, with 15 bases between. The CDR3 covers 17 residues. The germline V gene encodes CDR1 SGHVS and CDR2 FQNEAQ. CDR3 loop: CASSLRPAGMSNQPQHF. The CDR3 DNA sequence: TGTGCCAGCAGCTTAAGGCCCGCAGGGATGAGCAATCAGCCCCAGCATTTT.

The V and J genes are TRBV30 and TRBJ2-1; D gene unclear. The germline V and J ends were trimmed by 2 bases and 4 bases, with 6 bases remaining between them. The germline V gene encodes CDR1 GTSNPN and CDR2 SVGIG (reference sequence). There are 12 residues in the CDR3. CDR3 loop: CAWSSGYNEQFF. Written as DNA, the CDR3 is TGTGCCTGGAGTTCAGGTTACAATGAGCAGTTCTTC.

The J gene is TRBJ2-5, the V gene TRBV21-1; the listed D gene, TRBD2, was not tested against the DNA. TRBV21-1 is tagged as a pseudogene. This CDR3 has 15 amino acids. The CDR3 sequence: CANFPPSGRWETQYF. The CDR3, as DNA: TGTGCCAACTTCCCCCCTTCGGGTCGGTGGGAGACCCAGTACTTC.

The gene calls are TRBV7-2 and TRBJ1-1; D is undetermined. This CDR3 is built from 14 residues. CDR1 SGHTA and CDR2 FQGNSA come from the germline V gene. The V end lost 5 bases, the J end lost 0 bases, and 10 bases lay between the germline ends. In nucleotides, the CDR3 is TGTGCCAGCAGCAGAGACCCTTTGAACACTGAAGCTTTCTTT. Translated, it gives CASSRDPLNTEAFF.

The chain joins TRBV6-7 to TRBJ2-6; D is undetermined. TRBV6-7 is filed as an ORF, its function uncertain. V was cut by 5 bases and J by 5 bases, with 16 bases left in between. This CDR3 contains 16 residues. The CDR3 is CASSKHGRSRANVLTF. CDR3 DNA sequence: TGTGCCAGCAGTAAGCATGGGCGTAGTCGGGCCAACGTCCTGACTTTC.

This clone was counted between two and nine times. This rearrangement joins TRBV9 to TRBJ1-2, with D perhaps TRBD1 (6 bases). The CDR3 sequence is 14 residues long. The V end was cut by 4 bases, the J end by 4 bases, with 14 bases between. Germline CDR1 SGDLS, CDR2 YYNGEE. CDR3 region: CASSSIGGPYGYTF. As DNA, the CDR3 is TGTGCCAGCAGCTCCATAGGGGGACCCTATGGCTACACCTTC.

The V call is TRBV7-9, the J call TRBJ2-3, with D unresolved. In germline, CDR1 is SEHNR, CDR2 FQNEAQ (reference sequence). The CDR3 extends over 13 amino acids. Trimming left V 1 base short and J 6 bases short, with 8 bases between. CDR3 protein: CASSLGLLDTQYF. CDR3 DNA sequence: TGTGCCAGCAGCTTAGGCCTCTTGGATACGCAGTATTTT.

This clone was seen a handful of times. This chain's CDR3 is CASSFSVGELFF. The DNA of the CDR3 is TGTGCCAGCAGCTTTTCAGTCGGGGAGCTGTTTTTT. This sequence joins TRBV7-9 and TRBJ2-2; D not certain. V was pared by 3 bases and J by 7 bases, with 6 bases between. The CDR3 spans 12 residues. The germline gives CDR1 SEHNR, CDR2 FQNEAQ (reference sequence). Full variable domain (remainder filled in from reference TRBV7-9 and TRBJ2-2): DTGVSQNPRHKITKRGQNVTFRCDPISEHNRLYWYRQTLGQGPEFLTYFQNEAQLEKSRLLSDRFSAERPKGSFSTLEIQRTEQGDSAMYLCASSFSVGELFFGEGSRLTVL.

The chain couples TRBV29-1 to TRBJ2-1, with 14 bases fitting TRBD2. Germline values: CDR1 SQVTM, CDR2 ANQGSEA. This CDR3 is 16 amino acids long. Trimming took 7 bases from V and 8 from J; bases not matched to a gene: 13. CDR3 protein: CSAVGTSGSIFDEQFF. CDR3 sequence (DNA): TGCAGCGCGGTGGGGACTAGCGGGAGCATATTTGATGAGCAGTTCTTC.

The V gene is TRBV18, the J gene TRBJ1-5; a possible D gene is TRBD1 (6 bases). Germline CDR1 is KGHSH and CDR2 is LQKENI. V was shortened by 4 bases and J by 0 bases, with 16 bases between the two germline ends. The CDR3 loop spans 17 amino acids. This CDR3 is CASSRGGTSLSNQPQHF. The DNA for the CDR3 is TGTGCCAGCTCACGGGGTGGGACATCCCTTAGCAATCAGCCCCAGCATTTT.

In regard to this clone: Different DNA sequences within this sample yield the same CDR3. The rearrangement links TRBV5-1 to TRBJ2-1; D might be TRBD2 (6 bases). Trimming removed 4 bases from V and 6 bases from J, with 14 bases in between. The CDR3 loop spans 14 amino acids. Germline loops: CDR1 SGHRS, CDR2 YFSETQ. This CDR3 is CASSLGTGGNEQFF. CDR3 sequence (DNA): TGCGCCAGCAGCCTAGGGACTGGGGGCAATGAGCAGTTCTTC. Combining the CDR3 with reference TRBV5-1 and TRBJ2-1 gives the whole variable domain KAGVTQTPRYLIKTRGQQVTLSCSPISGHRSVSWYQQTPGQGLQFLFEYFSETQRNKGNFPGRFSGRQFSNSRSEMNVSTLELGDSALYLCASSLGTGGNEQFFGPGTRLTVL.

V gene TRBV7-9 combines with J gene TRBJ2-5; D might be TRBD1 (6 bases). Trimming left V 4 bases short and J 2 bases short, with 8 bases between. CDR1 SEHNR and CDR2 FQNEAQ come from the germline V gene (reference sequence). The CDR3 contains 13 residues. CDR3 region: CASSSGTQETQYF. CDR3 DNA: TGTGCCAGCAGCTCCGGGACACAAGAGACCCAGTACTTC.

CDR3 in amino acids: CASSSMTGVKNIQYF. In DNA form, the CDR3 reads TGTGCCAGTAGTAGCATGACAGGGGTCAAAAACATTCAGTACTTC. The chain links TRBV19 to TRBJ2-4; 8 bases match TRBD1. Germline V gives CDR1 LNHDA, CDR2 SQIVND (reference sequence). The CDR3 is 15 residues long. V shed 4 bases, J shed 3 bases, and the junction held 5 bases outside the gene matches.

The sample holds one count of this clone. The V call is TRBV9, the J call TRBJ1-3, with TRBD1 as a possible D gene (5 bases). The CDR3 spans 14 residues. Per the germline V gene, CDR1 is SGDLS and CDR2 is YYNGEE. The V end lost 4 bases, the J end lost 4 bases, and 12 bases lay between the germline ends. The CDR3 reads CASSSRDAGNTIYF. The CDR3, as DNA: TGTGCCAGCAGCTCCCGGGACGCCGGAAACACCATATATTTT.

J is TRBJ1-1 and V is TRBV28; 7 nucleotides match TRBD1. The CDR3 runs 15 residues. The germline V gene encodes CDR1 MDHEN and CDR2 SYDVKM. Germline trimming cut 2 bases from V and 4 bases from J; bases unmatched to any gene: 7. CDR3 in DNA: TGTGCCAGCAGTTTAGTTGTTGAGGGGGCCACTGAAGCTTTCTTT. This codes for CASSLVVEGATEAFF.

V usage is TRBV19 and J usage is TRBJ1-5; 8 nucleotides agree with TRBD1. Germline-derived CDR1 and CDR2 are LNHDA and SQIVND (reference sequence). The CDR3 length is 15 residues. With 6 bases clipped from V and 7 bases from J, the junction kept 11 bases outside the gene matches. The CDR3 spells CASRGTYRGRQPQHF. In DNA, the CDR3 is TGTGCCAGTAGAGGAACGTACAGGGGGAGACAGCCCCAGCATTTT. The full variable domain, in which reference TRBV19 and TRBJ1-5 provide the parts outside the CDR3, is DGGITQSPKYLFRKEGQNVTLSCEQNLNHDAMYWYRQDPGQGLRLIYYSQIVNDFQKGDIAEGYSVSREKKESFPLTVTSAQKNPTAFYLCASRGTYRGRQPQHFGDGTRLSIL.

The chain combines TRBV29-1 with TRBJ2-5, with TRBD1 matching over 12 bases. The germline CDR1 and CDR2 sequences are SQVTM and ANQGSEA. There are 14 residues in the CDR3. Losses at the gene ends were 6 bases for V and 5 bases for J; bases not matched to a gene: 7. The CDR3 reads CSVAGTGGRETQYF. In DNA form, the CDR3 reads TGCAGCGTCGCCGGGACAGGGGGCCGGGAGACCCAGTACTTC. Combining the CDR3 with reference TRBV29-1 and TRBJ2-5 gives the whole variable domain SAVISQKPSRDICQRGTSLTIQCQVDSQVTMMFWYRQQPGQSLTLIATANQGSEATYESGFVIDKFPISRPNLTFSTLTVSNMSPEDSSIYLCSVAGTGGRETQYFGPGTRLLVL.